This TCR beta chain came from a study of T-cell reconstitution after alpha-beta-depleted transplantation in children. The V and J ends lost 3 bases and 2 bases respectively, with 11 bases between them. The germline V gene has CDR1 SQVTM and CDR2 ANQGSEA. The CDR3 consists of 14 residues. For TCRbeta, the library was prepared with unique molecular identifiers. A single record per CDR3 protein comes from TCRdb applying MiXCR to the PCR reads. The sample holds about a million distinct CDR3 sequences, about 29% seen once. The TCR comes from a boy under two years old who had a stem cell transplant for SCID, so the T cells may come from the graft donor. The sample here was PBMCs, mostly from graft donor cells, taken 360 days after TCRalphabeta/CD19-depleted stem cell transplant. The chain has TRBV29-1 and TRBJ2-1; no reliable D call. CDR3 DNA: TGCAGCGTTGAGGGCCTAGATCCCTACAATGAGCAGTTCTTC. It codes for CSVEGLDPYNEQFF.